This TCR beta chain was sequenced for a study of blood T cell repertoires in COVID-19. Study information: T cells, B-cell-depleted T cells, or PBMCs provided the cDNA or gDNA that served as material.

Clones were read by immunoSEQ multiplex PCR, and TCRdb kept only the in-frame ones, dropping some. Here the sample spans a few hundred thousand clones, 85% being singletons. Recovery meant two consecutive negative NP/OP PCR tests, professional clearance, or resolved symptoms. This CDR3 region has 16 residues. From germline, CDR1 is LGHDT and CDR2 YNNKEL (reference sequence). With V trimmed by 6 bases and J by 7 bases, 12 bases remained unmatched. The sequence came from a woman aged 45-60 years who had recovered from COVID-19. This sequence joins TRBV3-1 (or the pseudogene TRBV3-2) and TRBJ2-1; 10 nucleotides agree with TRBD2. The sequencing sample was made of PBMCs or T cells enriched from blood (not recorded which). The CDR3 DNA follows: TGTGCCAGCAGGATCCAAGCGGCTAGCGGGAGAAATGAGCAGTTCTTC. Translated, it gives CASRIQAASGRNEQFF.